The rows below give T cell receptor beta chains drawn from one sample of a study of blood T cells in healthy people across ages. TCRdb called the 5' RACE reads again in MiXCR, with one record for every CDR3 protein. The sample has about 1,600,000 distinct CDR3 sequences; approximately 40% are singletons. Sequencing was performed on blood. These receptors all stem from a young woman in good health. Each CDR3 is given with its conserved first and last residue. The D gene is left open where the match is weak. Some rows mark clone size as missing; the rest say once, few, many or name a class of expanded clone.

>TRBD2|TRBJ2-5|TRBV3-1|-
TGTGCCAGCAGCCTCCCCCCTAGCGGGAGGGGACAAGAGACCCAGTACTTC
CASSLPPSGRGQETQYF
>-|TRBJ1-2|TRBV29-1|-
TGCAGCGTTTTACAGGGTTCTAACTATGGCTACACCTTC
CSVLQGSNYGYTF
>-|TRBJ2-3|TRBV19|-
TGTGCCAGTACCCTAGAGGCAAGTCGGCCGATCTCAGATACGCAGTATTTT
CASTLEASRPISDTQYF
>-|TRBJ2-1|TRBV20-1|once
TGCAGTGCTAGTAGGGGAGGGGGAAGAACCCAGGGTGAGCAGTTCTTC
CSASRGGGRTQGEQFF
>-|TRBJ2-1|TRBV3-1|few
TGTGCCAGCAGCCAAGGATGGACTGGAAGCAGTGAGCAGTTCTTC
CASSQGWTGSSEQFF
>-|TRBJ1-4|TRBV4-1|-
TGCGCCAGCAGCCAAGGCCCGGCTACCGAAAAACTGTTTTTT
CASSQGPATEKLFF
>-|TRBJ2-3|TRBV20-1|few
TGCAGTGCTCCGGAGGCGGGACCAGATACGCAGTATTTT
CSAPEAGPDTQYF
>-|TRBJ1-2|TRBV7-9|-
TGTGCCAGCAGCGTCCCCCTTCTCGAGGGCGGCTACACCTTC
CASSVPLLEGGYTF
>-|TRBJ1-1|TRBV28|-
TGTGCCAGCAGTTTAGAGTCGACAAACACTGAAGCTTTCTTT
CASSLESTNTEAFF
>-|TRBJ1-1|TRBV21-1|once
TGTGCCAGCATGCGGACAGGGGAGACTGAAGCTTTCTTT
CASMRTGETEAFF
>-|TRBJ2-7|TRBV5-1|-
TGCGCCAGCAGCTTGGAGGCCCGAGCGGAGACCTACGAGCAGTACTTC
CASSLEARAETYEQYF
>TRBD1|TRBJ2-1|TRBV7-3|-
TGTGCCAGCAGCTCCCACGGACAGGGGGCGGTCAATGAGCAGTTCTTC
CASSSHGQGAVNEQFF
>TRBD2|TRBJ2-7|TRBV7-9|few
TGTGCCAGCAGCTTAAGGCGGGAGGGCCTGAGTGAGCAGTACTTC
CASSLRREGLSEQYF
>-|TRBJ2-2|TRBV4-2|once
TGTGCCAGCAGCCAAGGCTCAGGCTTCACCGGGGAGCTGTTTTTT
CASSQGSGFTGELFF
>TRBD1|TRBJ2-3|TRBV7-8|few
TGTGCCAGCAGCCCCCTACGACAGGGGCGCACAGATACGCAGTATTTT
CASSPLRQGRTDTQYF
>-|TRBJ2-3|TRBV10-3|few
TGTGCCATCAGTGGGGACACAGATACGCAGTATTTT
CAISGDTDTQYF
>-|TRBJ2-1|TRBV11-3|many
TGTGCCAGCAGCTTAGGGAAGAGCTCCTACAATGAGCAGTTCTTC
CASSLGKSSYNEQFF
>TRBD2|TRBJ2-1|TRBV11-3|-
TGTGCCAGCAGCATCGGGAGGGCCGTATCGGATGAGCAGTTCTTC
CASSIGRAVSDEQFF
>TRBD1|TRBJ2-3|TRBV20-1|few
TGCAGTGCTTGGACAGGTCTCACAGATACGCAGTATTTT
CSAWTGLTDTQYF
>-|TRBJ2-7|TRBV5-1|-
TGCGCCAGCAGCCCCACCGGGACAATTTCTCGCGGGCAGTACTTC
CASSPTGTISRGQYF
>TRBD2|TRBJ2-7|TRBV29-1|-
TGCAGCGTTGTAGGACTAGCGGGAGTCTACGAGCAGTACTTC
CSVVGLAGVYEQYF
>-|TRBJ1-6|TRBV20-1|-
TGCAGTGCTTCCGAAGATTTGAATTCACCCCTCCACTTT
CSASEDLNSPLHF
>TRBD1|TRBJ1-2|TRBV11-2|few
TGTGCCAGCAGCTTAGATCCCTCAGGGGGAAATGGCTACACCTTC
CASSLDPSGGNGYTF
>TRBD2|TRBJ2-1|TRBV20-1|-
TGCAGTGCTCCCGGACTAGGCGCGAACCCGTCCCAGTTCTTC
CSAPGLGANPSQFF
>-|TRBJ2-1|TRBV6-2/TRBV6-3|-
TGTGCCAGCAGTTACCTTCTCAGGAGCCACAATGAGCAGTTCTTC
CASSYLLRSHNEQFF
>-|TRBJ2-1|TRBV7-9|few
TGTGCCAGCAGCTATAACAACCCGTCCTACAATGAGCAGTTCTTC
CASSYNNPSYNEQFF
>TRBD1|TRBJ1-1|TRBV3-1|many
TGTGCCAGCAGCACAGGGGTGAACACTGAAGCTTTCTTT
CASSTGVNTEAFF
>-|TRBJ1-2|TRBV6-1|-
TGTGCCAGCAGTGAATTCGCGAACTATGGCTACACCTTC
CASSEFANYGYTF
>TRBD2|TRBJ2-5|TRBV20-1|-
TGCAGTGCTGCTTTGGCAGCGGGAGTTCGGGAGACCCAGTACTTC
CSAALAAGVRETQYF
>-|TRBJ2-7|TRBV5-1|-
TGCGCCAGCAGCAGCCCGGGGGCAAGCGGGCCCTACGAGCAGTACTTC
CASSSPGASGPYEQYF
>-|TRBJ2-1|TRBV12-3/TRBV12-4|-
TGTGCCAGCAGTTCTCTAGGGGCCCGGGGAAATGAGCAGTTCTTC
CASSSLGARGNEQFF
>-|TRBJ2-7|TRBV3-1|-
TGTGCCAGCAGCCTAGATGTTGCGGGACAGTCCTACGAGCAGTACTTC
CASSLDVAGQSYEQYF
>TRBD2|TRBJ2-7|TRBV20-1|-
TGCAGTGCTAGAGTCTACGGGAGGTCTTCCTACGAGCAGTACTTC
CSARVYGRSSYEQYF
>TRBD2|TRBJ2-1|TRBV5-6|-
TGTGCCAGCAGCTTGGCCGGGGGGTCCGGTGAGCAGTTCTTC
CASSLAGGSGEQFF
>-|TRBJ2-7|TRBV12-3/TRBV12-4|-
TGTGCCAGCAGTGTAGCGGCTAGCAATGAGCAGTACTTC
CASSVAASNEQYF
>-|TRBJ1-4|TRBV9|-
TGTGCCAGCAGCGTAGGGACAGCGACCGTAAATGAAAAACTGTTTTTT
CASSVGTATVNEKLFF
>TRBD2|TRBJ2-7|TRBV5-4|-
TGTGCCAGCAGCTTGGAGGCGGGGACTAGCGGCTACGAGCAGTACTTC
CASSLEAGTSGYEQYF
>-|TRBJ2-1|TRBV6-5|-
TGTGCCAGCAGTTACTCTTGGGAAGGCAATGAGCAGTTCTTC
CASSYSWEGNEQFF
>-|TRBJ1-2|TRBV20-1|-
TGCAGTGCTCCAAAAGGGGTCTCTATGGACTATGGCTACACCTTC
CSAPKGVSMDYGYTF
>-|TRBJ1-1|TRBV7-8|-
TGTGCCAGCAGCCCCAAGTGGATTAACACTGAAGCTTTCTTT
CASSPKWINTEAFF
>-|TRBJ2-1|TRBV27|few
TGTGCCAGCAGTGGCAACGTATTGGGGGATGAGCAGTTCTTC
CASSGNVLGDEQFF
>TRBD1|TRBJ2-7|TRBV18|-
TGTGCCAGCTCACCATTTGGACAGGGCACCTACGAGCAGTACTTC
CASSPFGQGTYEQYF
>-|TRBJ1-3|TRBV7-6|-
TGTGTCAGCAGCCCCGTTTGGATGAGCTCTGGAAACACCATATATTTT
CVSSPVWMSSGNTIYF
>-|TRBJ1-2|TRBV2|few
TGTGCCACCTCAGGGGATTACTATGGCTACACCTTC
CATSGDYYGYTF
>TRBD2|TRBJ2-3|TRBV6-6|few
TGTGCCAGCAATATGGGACTAGAATCAGATACGCAGTATTTT
CASNMGLESDTQYF
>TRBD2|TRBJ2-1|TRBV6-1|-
TGTGCCAGCAGCCCCCCACCAGGGACTAGCGGGGACTCCTACAATAAGCAGTTCTTC
CASSPPPGTSGDSYNKQFF
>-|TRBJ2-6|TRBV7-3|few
TGTGCCAGCAGCTTAATAGGGGCTGGGGCCAACGTCCTGACTTTC
CASSLIGAGANVLTF
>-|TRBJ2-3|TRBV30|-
TGTGCCTGGAGTGTAAAGGGTTATGTCACAGATACGCAGTATTTT
CAWSVKGYVTDTQYF
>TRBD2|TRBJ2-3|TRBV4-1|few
TGCGCCAGCAGCCAAGATTACTCTAGCGGGGGGGCAGATACGCAGTATTTT
CASSQDYSSGGADTQYF
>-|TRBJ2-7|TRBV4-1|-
TGCGCCAGCAGCCATAGAAACGGGGGCACCTACGAGCAGTACTTC
CASSHRNGGTYEQYF
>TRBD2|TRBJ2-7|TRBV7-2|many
TGTGCCAGCAGCCCCCGGACTAGCGGGAGGACGATTACCTACGAGCAGTACTTC
CASSPRTSGRTITYEQYF
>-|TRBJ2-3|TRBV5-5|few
TGTGCCAGCGGCGACTACGATACGCAGTATTTT
CASGDYDTQYF
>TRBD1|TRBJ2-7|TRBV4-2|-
TGTGCCAGCAGCCACACTCGTCCGGGGACAGGGACGGTCGTCGCCTACAATGAGCAGTACTTC
CASSHTRPGTGTVVAYNEQYF
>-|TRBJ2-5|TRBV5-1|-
TGCGCCAGCAGCCCCTCCGGACAGCTTCAAGAGACCCAGTACTTC
CASSPSGQLQETQYF
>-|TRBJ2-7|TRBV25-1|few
TGTGCCAGCAGTGATTTTATGCGGGGCTCCGAGCAGTACTTC
CASSDFMRGSEQYF
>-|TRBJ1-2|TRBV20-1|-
TGCAGTGCTCGGAGGGTCTATGGCTACACCTTC
CSARRVYGYTF
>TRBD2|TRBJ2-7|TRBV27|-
TGTGCCAGCAGTCCCTCTGCCTCTAGCGGGGGGATTTACAATGAGCAGTACTTC
CASSPSASSGGIYNEQYF